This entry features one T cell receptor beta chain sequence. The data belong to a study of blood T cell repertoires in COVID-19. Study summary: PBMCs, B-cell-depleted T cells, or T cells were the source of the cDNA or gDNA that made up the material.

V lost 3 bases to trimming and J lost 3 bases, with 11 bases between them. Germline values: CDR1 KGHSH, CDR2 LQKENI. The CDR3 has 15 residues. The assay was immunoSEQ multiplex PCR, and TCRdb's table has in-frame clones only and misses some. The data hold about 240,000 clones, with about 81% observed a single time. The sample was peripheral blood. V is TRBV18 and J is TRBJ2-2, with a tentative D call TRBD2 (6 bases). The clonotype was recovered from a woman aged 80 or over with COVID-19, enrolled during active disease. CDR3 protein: CASSPMGGDTGELFF. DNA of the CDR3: TGTGCCAGCTCACCGATGGGAGGTGACACCGGGGAGCTGTTTTTT.